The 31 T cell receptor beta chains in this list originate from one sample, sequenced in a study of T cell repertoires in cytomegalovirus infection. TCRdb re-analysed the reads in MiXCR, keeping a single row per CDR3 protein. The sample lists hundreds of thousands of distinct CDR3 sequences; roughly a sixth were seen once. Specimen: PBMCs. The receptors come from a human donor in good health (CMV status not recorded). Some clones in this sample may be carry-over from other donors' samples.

The CDR3, as DNA: TGTGCCAGTAGTCCTAGCTCACAGGGGAATTCACCCCTCCACTTT. This codes for CASSPSSQGNSPLHF. This sequence joins TRBV19 and TRBJ1-6; 7 nucleotides align to TRBD1. From germline, CDR1 is LNHDA and CDR2 SQIVND (reference sequence). J gave up 7 bases and V 5 bases, and 8 bases lay outside the gene matches. CDR3 size: 15 residues.

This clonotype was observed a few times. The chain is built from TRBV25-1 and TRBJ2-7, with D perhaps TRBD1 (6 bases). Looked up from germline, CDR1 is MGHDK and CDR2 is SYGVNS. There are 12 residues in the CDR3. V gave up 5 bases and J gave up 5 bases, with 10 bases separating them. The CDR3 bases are TGTGCCAGCAGTTTGTCAGGGGACGAGCAGTACTTC. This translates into CASSLSGDEQYF.

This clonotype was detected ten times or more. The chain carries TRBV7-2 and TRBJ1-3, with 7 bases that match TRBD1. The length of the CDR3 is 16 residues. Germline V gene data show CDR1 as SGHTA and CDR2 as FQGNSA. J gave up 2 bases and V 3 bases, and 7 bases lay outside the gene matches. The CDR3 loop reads CASSFRPGQTGNTIYF. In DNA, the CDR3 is TGTGCCAGCAGCTTTAGGCCGGGACAGACTGGAAACACCATATATTTT.

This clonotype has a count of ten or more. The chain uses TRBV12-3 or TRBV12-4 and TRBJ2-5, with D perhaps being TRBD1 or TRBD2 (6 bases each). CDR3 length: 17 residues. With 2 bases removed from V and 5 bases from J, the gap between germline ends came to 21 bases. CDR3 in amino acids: CASSLSLSGAAGETQYF. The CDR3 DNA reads TGTGCCAGCAGTTTAAGTTTGTCGGGGGCTGCTGGGGAGACCCAGTACTTC.

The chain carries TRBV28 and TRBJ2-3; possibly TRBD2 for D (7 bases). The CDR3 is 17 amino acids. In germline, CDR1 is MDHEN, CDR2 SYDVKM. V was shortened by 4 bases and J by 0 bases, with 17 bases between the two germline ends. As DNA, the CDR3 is TGTGCCAGCAGTTGGGGGGGTTGGGGGCGAAGCACAGATACGCAGTATTTT. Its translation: CASSWGGWGRSTDTQYF.

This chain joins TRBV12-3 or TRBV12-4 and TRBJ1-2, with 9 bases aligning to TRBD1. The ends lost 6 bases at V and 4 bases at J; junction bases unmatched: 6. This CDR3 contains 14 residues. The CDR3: CASSFTGGTYGYTF. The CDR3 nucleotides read TGTGCCAGCAGCTTCACAGGGGGCACCTATGGCTACACCTTC.

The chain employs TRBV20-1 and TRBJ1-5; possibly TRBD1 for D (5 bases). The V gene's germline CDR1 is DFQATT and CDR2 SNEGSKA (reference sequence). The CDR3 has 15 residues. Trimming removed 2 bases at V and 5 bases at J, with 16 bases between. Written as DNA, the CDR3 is TGCAGTGCTAGATCCCCCTCTGGGGCAGATCAGCCCCAGCATTTT. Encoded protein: CSARSPSGADQPQHF.

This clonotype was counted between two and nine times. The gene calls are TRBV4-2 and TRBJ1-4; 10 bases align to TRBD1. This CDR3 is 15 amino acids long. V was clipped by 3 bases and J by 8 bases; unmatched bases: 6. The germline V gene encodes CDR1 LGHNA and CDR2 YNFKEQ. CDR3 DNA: TGTGCCAGCAGCCATACCGGGACAGGGGACGAAAAACTGTTTTTT. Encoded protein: CASSHTGTGDEKLFF.

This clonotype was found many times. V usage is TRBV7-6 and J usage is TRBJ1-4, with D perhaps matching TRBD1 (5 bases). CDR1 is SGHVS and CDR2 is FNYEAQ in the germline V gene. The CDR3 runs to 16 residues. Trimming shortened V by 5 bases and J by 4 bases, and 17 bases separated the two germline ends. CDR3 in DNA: TGTGCCAGCAGCGAGAGGGGCCTCGGATTTAATGAAAAACTGTTTTTT. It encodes CASSERGLGFNEKLFF. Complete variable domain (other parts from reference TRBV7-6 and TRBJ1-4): GAGVSQSPRYKVTKRGQDVALRCDPISGHVSLYWYRQALGQGPEFLTYFNYEAQQDKSGLPNDRFSAERPEGSISTLTIQRTEQRDSAMYRCASSERGLGFNEKLFFGSGTQLSVL.

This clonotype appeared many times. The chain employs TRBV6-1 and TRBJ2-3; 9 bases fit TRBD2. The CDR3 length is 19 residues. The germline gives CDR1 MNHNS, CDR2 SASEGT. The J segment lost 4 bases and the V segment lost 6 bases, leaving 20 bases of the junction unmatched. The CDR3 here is CASSDGGLGLAGIADTQYF. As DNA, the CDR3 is TGTGCCAGCAGCGACGGGGGGCTCGGGCTAGCGGGGATCGCAGATACGCAGTATTTT.

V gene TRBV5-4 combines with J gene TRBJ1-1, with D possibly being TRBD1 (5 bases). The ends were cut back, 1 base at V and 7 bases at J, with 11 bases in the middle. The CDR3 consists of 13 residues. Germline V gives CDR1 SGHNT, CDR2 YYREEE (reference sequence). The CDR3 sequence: CASSLRGGLEAFF. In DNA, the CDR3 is TGTGCCAGCAGCTTGAGGGGCGGACTTGAAGCTTTCTTT.

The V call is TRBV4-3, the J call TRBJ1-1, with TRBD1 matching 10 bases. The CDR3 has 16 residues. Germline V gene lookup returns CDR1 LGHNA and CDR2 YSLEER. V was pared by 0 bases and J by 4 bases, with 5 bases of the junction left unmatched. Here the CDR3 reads CASSQDRWTGGTEAFF. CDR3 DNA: TGCGCCAGCAGCCAAGATCGGTGGACAGGGGGCACTGAAGCTTTCTTT.

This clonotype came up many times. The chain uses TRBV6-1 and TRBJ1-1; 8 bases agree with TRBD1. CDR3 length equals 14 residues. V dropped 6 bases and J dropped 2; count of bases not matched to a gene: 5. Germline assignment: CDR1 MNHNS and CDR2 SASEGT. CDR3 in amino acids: CASRSGQGNTEAFF. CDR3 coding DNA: TGTGCCAGCAGAAGTGGACAGGGTAACACTGAAGCTTTCTTT.

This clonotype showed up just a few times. Written as DNA, the CDR3 is TGTGCCACCAGTGACACAGTGCCCACAGATACGCAGTATTTT. Its translation: CATSDTVPTDTQYF. The rearrangement links TRBV24-1 to TRBJ2-3; D not resolved. CDR1 is KGHDR, CDR2 SFDVKD, per germline. V was shortened by 4 bases and J by 2 bases, with 9 bases between the two germline ends. The CDR3 contains 14 residues.

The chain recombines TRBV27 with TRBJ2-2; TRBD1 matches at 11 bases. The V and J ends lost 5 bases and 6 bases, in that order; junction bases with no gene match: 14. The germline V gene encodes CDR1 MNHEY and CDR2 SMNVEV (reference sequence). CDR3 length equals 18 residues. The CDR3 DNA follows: TGTGCCAGCAGTCCAGTAGATGGGGACAGGGGGTACGCCGGGGAGCTGTTTTTT. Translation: CASSPVDGDRGYAGELFF.

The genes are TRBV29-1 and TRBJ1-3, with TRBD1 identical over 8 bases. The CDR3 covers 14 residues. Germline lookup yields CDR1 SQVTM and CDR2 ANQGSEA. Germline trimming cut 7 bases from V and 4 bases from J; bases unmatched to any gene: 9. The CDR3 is CSATDRGGGNTIYF. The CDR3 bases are TGCAGCGCCACCGACAGGGGCGGAGGAAACACCATATATTTT.

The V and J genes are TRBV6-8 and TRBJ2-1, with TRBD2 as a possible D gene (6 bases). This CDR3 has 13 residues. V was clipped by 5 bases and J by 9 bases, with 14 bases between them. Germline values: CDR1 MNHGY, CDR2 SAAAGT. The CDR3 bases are TGTGCCAGCAGTATAGGGAGGTGGGGTGAGCAGTTCTTC. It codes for CASSIGRWGEQFF.

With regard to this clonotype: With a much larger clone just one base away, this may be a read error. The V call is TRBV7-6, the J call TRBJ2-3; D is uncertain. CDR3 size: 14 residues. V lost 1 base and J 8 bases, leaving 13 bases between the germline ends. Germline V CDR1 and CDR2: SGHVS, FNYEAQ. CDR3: CASSLVDAVVTQYF. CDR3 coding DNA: TGTGCCAGCAGCTTAGTGGACGCCGTGGTTACGCAGTATTTT.

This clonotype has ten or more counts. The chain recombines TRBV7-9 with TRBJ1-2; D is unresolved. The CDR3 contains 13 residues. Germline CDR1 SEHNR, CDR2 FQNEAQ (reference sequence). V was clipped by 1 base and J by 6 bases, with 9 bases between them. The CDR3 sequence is CASSLEGSDGYTF. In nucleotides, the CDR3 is TGTGCCAGCAGCTTAGAAGGGTCAGATGGCTACACCTTC.

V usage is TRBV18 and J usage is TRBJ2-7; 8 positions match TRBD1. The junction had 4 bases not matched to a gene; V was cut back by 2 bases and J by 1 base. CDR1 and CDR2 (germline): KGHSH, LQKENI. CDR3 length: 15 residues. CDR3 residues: CASSPTGTGSYEQYF. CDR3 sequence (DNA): TGTGCCAGCTCACCAACCGGGACAGGATCCTACGAGCAGTACTTC.

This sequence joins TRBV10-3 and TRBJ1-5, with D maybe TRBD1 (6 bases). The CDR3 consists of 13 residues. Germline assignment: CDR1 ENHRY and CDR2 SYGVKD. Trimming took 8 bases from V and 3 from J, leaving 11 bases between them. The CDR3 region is CAISQGLNQPQHF. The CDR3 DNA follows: TGTGCCATCTCACAGGGCCTCAATCAGCCCCAGCATTTT.

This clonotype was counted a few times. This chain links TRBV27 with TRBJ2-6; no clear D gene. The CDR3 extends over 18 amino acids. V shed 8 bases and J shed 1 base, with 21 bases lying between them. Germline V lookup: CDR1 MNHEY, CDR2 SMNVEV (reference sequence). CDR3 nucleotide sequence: TGTGCCAGCCGACGTCTCGCTGTGTGGGAATCTGGGGCCAACGTCCTGACTTTC. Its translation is CASRRLAVWESGANVLTF. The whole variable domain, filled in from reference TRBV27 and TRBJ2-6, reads EAQVTQNPRYLITVTGKKLTVTCSQNMNHEYMSWYRQDPGLGLRQIYYSMNVEVTDKGDVPEGYKVSRKEKRNFPLILESPSPNQTSLYFCASRRLAVWESGANVLTFGAGSRLTVL.

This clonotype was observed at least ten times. The CDR3 DNA sequence: TGTGCCAGCAGCCTCACGGGGGAGACCGGGGAGCTGTTTTTT. It yields the protein CASSLTGETGELFF. The chain employs TRBV7-8 and TRBJ2-2; D possibly corresponds to TRBD2 (6 bases). Germline loops: CDR1 SGHVS, CDR2 FQNEAQ. This CDR3 comprises 14 residues. Trimming left V 5 bases short and J 5 bases short, with 12 bases between.

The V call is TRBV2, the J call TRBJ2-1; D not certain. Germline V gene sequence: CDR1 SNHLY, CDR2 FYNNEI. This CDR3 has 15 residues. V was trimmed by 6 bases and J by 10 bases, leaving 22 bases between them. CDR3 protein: CASSESGLAVREQFF. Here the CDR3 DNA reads TGTGCCAGCAGCGAGAGTGGATTAGCCGTCCGCGAGCAGTTCTTC. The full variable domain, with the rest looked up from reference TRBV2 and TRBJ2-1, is EPEVTQTPSHQVTQMGQEVILRCVPISNHLYFYWYRQILGQKVEFLVSFYNNEISEKSEIFDDQFSVERPDGSNFTLKIRSTKLEDSAMYFCASSESGLAVREQFFGPGTRLTVL.

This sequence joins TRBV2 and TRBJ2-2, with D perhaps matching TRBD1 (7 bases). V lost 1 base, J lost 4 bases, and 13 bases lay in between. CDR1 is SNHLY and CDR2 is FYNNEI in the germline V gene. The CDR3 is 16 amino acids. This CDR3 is CASSEEVQGGTGELFF. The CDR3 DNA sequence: TGTGCCAGCAGTGAAGAAGTCCAGGGGGGCACCGGGGAGCTGTTTTTT.

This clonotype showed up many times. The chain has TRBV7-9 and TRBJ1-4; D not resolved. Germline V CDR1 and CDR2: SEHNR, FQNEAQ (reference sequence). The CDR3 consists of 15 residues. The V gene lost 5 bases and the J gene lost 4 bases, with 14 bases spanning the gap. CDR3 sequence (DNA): TGTGCCAGCAGCGCTACCAGTGGGGATAATGAAAAACTGTTTTTT. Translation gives CASSATSGDNEKLFF.

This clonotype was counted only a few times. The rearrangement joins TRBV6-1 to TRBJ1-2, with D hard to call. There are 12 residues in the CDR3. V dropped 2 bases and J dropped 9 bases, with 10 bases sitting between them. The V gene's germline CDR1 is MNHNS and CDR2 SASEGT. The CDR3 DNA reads TGTGCCAGCAGTGAAACAACAGAACGCTACACCTTC. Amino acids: CASSETTERYTF.

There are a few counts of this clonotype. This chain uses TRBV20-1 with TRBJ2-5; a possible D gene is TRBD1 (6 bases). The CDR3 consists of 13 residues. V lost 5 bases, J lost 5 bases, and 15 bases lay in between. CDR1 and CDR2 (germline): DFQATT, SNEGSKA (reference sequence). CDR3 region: CSAQGGGRETQYF. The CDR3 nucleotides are TGCAGTGCTCAGGGTGGGGGCAGGGAGACCCAGTACTTC.

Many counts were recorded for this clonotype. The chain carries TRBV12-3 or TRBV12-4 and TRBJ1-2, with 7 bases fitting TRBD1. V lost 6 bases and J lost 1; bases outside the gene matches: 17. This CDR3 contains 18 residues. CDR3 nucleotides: TGTGCCAGCAGCAGGGACAGACTACCAAGACAACTTAACTATGGCTACACCTTC. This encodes CASSRDRLPRQLNYGYTF.

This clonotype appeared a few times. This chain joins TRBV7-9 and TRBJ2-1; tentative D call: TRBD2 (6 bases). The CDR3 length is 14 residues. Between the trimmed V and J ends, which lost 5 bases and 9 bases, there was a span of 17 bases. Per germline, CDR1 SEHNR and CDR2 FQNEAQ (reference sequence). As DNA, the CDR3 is TGTGCCAGCAGCCCCCGGGGTACTAGCAGTGAGCAGTTCTTC. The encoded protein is CASSPRGTSSEQFF.

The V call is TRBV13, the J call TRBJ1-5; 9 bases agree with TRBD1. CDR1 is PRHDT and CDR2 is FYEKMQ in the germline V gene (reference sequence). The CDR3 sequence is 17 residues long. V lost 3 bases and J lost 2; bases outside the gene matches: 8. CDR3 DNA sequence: TGTGCCAGCAGCTTGGGGGACAGGGTCCGTGGCAATCAGCCCCAGCATTTT. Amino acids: CASSLGDRVRGNQPQHF.